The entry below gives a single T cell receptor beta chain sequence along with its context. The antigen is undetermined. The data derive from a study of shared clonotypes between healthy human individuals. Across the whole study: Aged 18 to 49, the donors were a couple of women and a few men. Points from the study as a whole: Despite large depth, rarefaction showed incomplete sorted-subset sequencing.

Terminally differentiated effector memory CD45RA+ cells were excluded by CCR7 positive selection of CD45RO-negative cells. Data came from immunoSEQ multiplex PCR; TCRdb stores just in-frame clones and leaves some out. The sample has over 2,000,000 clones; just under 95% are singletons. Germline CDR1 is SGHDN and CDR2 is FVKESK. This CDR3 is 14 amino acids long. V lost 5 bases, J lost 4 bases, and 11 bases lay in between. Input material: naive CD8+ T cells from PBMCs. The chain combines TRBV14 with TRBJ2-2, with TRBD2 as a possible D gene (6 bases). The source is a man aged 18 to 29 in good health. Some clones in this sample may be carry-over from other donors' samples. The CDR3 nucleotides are TGTGCCAGCAGCGTCCGACTAGGCACCGGGGAGCTGTTTTTT. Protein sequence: CASSVRLGTGELFF.